The source of this T cell receptor delta chain is a study of gamma-delta T cells after stem cell transplantation. V shed 0 bases, J shed 0 bases, and the junction held 12 bases outside the gene matches. Germline CDR1 reads GEAIGNYY; CDR2 reads EKD. The CDR3 is 20 amino acids. Remarks on this clone: A far larger clone is one nucleotide away, so this likely arose from a read error. Other DNA sequences from this sample encode an identical CDR3 as well.

TCRdb ran CATT on the RT-PCR reads. This sample carries about 5,700 delta-chain clones, about 1.9% of them seen once, and the ten largest clones take approximately 20%. The receptor was derived from a human donor. It is not recorded whose cells these are; they may come from a transplant donor. The sequencing input was gamma-delta T cells. This chain uses TRDV2 with TRDJ1; TRDD3 matches 13 bases. The CDR3 DNA sequence: TGTGCCTGTGACACCGTACTGGGGGATACGCGGGAAAAGTACACCGATAAACTCATCTTT. Translating it yields CACDTVLGDTREKYTDKLIF.